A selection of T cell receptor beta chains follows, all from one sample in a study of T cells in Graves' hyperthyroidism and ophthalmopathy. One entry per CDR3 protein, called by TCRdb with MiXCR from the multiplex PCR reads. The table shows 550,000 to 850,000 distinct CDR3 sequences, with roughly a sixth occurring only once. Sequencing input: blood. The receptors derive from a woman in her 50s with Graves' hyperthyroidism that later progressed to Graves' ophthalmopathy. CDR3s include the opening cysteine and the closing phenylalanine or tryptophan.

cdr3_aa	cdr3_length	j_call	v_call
CSVEPNMDEQFF	12	TRBJ2-1	TRBV29-1
CASSPTQGTSQDTDTQYF	18	TRBJ2-3	TRBV6-1
CASRDGNQETQYF	13	TRBJ2-5	TRBV6-1
CASSLSPDRGVNQPQHF	17	TRBJ1-5	TRBV5-1
CASSQVNLNEAFF	13	TRBJ1-1	TRBV14
CASSPLLGLSYEQYF	15	TRBJ2-7	TRBV7-9
CASSPPPGSGNQPQHF	16	TRBJ1-5	TRBV7-3
CASIFLGGENTEAFF	15	TRBJ1-1	TRBV7-9
CASSTEDSKNTEAFF	15	TRBJ1-1	TRBV7-3
CASSRAGQGAYEQYF	15	TRBJ2-7	TRBV12-3/TRBV12-4
CASSWDRGAYNEQFF	15	TRBJ2-1	TRBV5-1
CASSLVAGGAWYF	13	TRBJ2-3	TRBV7-6
CATSPTGGRLVEAFF	15	TRBJ1-1	TRBV15
CASSPPGVTEAFF	13	TRBJ1-1	TRBV12-3/TRBV12-4
CASSLSIGAGELFF	14	TRBJ2-2	TRBV27
CASSISGTPMRGYTF	15	TRBJ1-2	TRBV11-1
CATLPTGSNEKLFF	14	TRBJ1-4	TRBV19
CASRSIPPGRNNEQFF	16	TRBJ2-1	TRBV19
CAWTLQRQGRGSPLHF	16	TRBJ1-6	TRBV30
CASPVVNTEAFF	12	TRBJ1-1	TRBV18
CASSIVAGENQPQHF	15	TRBJ1-5	TRBV19
CAGSLEIPNYGYTF	14	TRBJ1-2	TRBV7-4
CASSFFQGDPGANVLTF	17	TRBJ2-6	TRBV11-2
CASSQFGTDLYKNIQYF	17	TRBJ2-4	TRBV3-1
CASSKYSNQPQHF	13	TRBJ1-5	TRBV12-3/TRBV12-4
CASSVDTGNQPQHF	14	TRBJ1-5	TRBV9
CAWRDGEAYEQYF	13	TRBJ2-7	TRBV30
CASSPRQGASTDTQYF	16	TRBJ2-3	TRBV6-1
CSARESSNQPQHF	13	TRBJ1-5	TRBV20-1
CASSSTWVGYTF	12	TRBJ1-2	TRBV12-3/TRBV12-4
CASSPTRRANYGYTF	15	TRBJ1-2	TRBV7-9
CASSLVGQGAQGYTF	15	TRBJ1-2	TRBV5-8
CASSYEGANTEAFF	14	TRBJ1-1	TRBV6-2/TRBV6-3
CASSPLSDRGANNSPLHF	18	TRBJ1-6	TRBV7-9
CSVEGSLSYEQYF	13	TRBJ2-7	TRBV29-1
CASSSGQNEKLFF	13	TRBJ1-4	TRBV27
CASSQVPPHGTPSYEQYF	18	TRBJ2-7	TRBV3-1
CAWTRGAGEGYTF	13	TRBJ1-2	TRBV30
CAWSPGRNSPLHF	13	TRBJ1-6	TRBV30
CASSPLREGGGTEAFF	16	TRBJ1-1	TRBV19
CASSQGGAAWDEQFF	15	TRBJ2-1	TRBV6-1
CASSAQTGLADTQYF	15	TRBJ2-3	TRBV6-4
CSVENPGGQGGTDTQYF	17	TRBJ2-3	TRBV29-1
CASSSDYRTDTQYF	14	TRBJ2-3	TRBV7-9
CASSGGTSGVEETQYF	16	TRBJ2-5	TRBV13
CSAASQGNTEAFF	13	TRBJ1-1	TRBV29-1